The 23 T cell receptor beta chains presented below share a single source sample, sequenced in a study of T-cell reconstitution after alpha-beta-depleted transplantation in children. Unique molecular identifiers were used in preparing the TCRbeta library. TCRdb fed the PCR reads into MiXCR, producing one record per CDR3 protein. This sample yields about 640,000 distinct CDR3 sequences, of which roughly 17% are seen a single time; 0.9% to 1.2% belongs to the top ten. The sequencing here drew on PBMCs from the stem cell graft donor, taken from the stem cell graft. Receptor source: a human donor who donated a stem cell graft to a child with acute myeloid leukemia.

This clonotype came up a few times. The J gene is TRBJ1-5, the V gene TRBV6-2 or TRBV6-3; 8 bases are a match to TRBD1. From germline, CDR1 is MNHEY and CDR2 SVGEGT. This CDR3 comprises 15 residues. V was clipped by 6 bases and J by 2 bases; unmatched bases: 6. The CDR3 bases are TGTGCCAGCAGCAAACAGGGGGACGGCAATCAGCCCCAGCATTTT. Translation gives CASSKQGDGNQPQHF.

This clonotype was seen many times. The chain recombines TRBV6-1 with TRBJ1-1, with 7 bases matching TRBD1. CDR1 is MNHNS and CDR2 is SASEGT in the germline V gene. This CDR3 contains 13 residues. Trimming took 4 bases from V and 7 from J; bases not matched to a gene: 6. CDR3 amino acids: CASSAGTALEAFF. CDR3 DNA: TGTGCCAGCAGTGCCGGGACAGCTCTTGAAGCTTTCTTT.

This clonotype has just a few counts. The chain is built from TRBV4-3 and TRBJ1-6, with D uncertain. The V gene's germline CDR1 is LGHNA and CDR2 YSLEER. The CDR3 spans 15 residues. Trimming stripped 0 bases from V and 8 bases from J, with 11 bases between. The CDR3 DNA follows: TGCGCCAGCAGCCAAGACCCCAGGACGGATTCACCCCTCCACTTT. This codes for CASSQDPRTDSPLHF.

This clonotype was picked up many times. In DNA form, the CDR3 reads TGTGCCAGCAGCTGGGACAGCTCCTACGAGCAGTACGTC. Translating it yields CASSWDSSYEQYV. This rearrangement joins TRBV7-2 to TRBJ2-7, with 7 bases lining up with TRBD1. With V trimmed by 4 bases and J by 0 bases, 0 bases remained unmatched. Germline V gives CDR1 SGHTA, CDR2 FQGNSA. The CDR3 is 13 amino acids.

V and J are TRBV6-1 and TRBJ2-1; D unclear. Deletions cut 7 bases from V and 6 bases from J, with 13 bases between. The CDR3 contains 13 residues. CDR1 MNHNS and CDR2 SASEGT come from the germline V gene. CDR3 nucleotide sequence: TGTGCCAGCACCCGGACGGAATTCAATGAGCAGTTCTTC. This sequence encodes CASTRTEFNEQFF.

V gene TRBV5-6 combines with J gene TRBJ2-7, with D perhaps assigned TRBD1 or TRBD2 (6 bases each). This CDR3 comprises 15 residues. Germline values: CDR1 SGHDT, CDR2 YYEEEE. The V gene lost 5 bases and the J gene lost 2 bases, with 17 bases spanning the gap. This chain's CDR3 is CASSLLTGAPYEQYF. CDR3 DNA sequence: TGTGCCAGCAGTCTTCTTACGGGGGCTCCCTACGAGCAGTACTTC.

This clonotype has a count of ten or more. The chain carries TRBV20-1 and TRBJ2-7; D may be TRBD1 (6 bases). The germline V gene encodes CDR1 DFQATT and CDR2 SNEGSKA (reference sequence). The CDR3 extends over 14 amino acids. Deletions cut 4 bases from V and 3 bases from J, with 16 bases between. CDR3 protein: CSANLRDKNYEQYF. CDR3 nucleotide sequence: TGCAGTGCTAACTTAAGGGACAAGAACTACGAGCAGTACTTC.

This clonotype appeared many times. This sequence joins TRBV5-4 and TRBJ2-1, with TRBD1 identical over 10 bases. The germline CDR1 and CDR2 sequences are SGHNT and YYREEE (reference sequence). The CDR3 has 15 amino acids. Trimming took 2 bases from V and 9 from J; bases not matched to a gene: 8. The chain's CDR3 is CASSFRDRGAGEQFF. The CDR3 DNA reads TGTGCCAGCAGCTTCCGGGACAGGGGCGCGGGTGAGCAGTTCTTC.

This clonotype showed up just a few times. V usage is TRBV6-1 and J usage is TRBJ1-1; 10 nucleotides agree with TRBD1. The germline gives CDR1 MNHNS, CDR2 SASEGT. The CDR3 has 14 amino acids. The V and J ends lost 6 bases and 4 bases, in that order; junction bases with no gene match: 5. In DNA form, the CDR3 reads TGTGCCAGCAGGGGGACAGGGGATGGCACTGAAGCTTTCTTT. This encodes CASRGTGDGTEAFF.

This rearrangement joins TRBV30 to TRBJ1-5; perhaps TRBD1 as D (5 bases). The CDR3 length is 15 residues. The germline gives CDR1 GTSNPN, CDR2 SVGIG (reference sequence). V lost 3 bases to trimming and J lost 7 bases, with 19 bases between them. Here the CDR3 DNA reads TGTGCCTGGAGCGAGACCGCAGGGCGGCACCAGCCCCAGCATTTT. Protein product: CAWSETAGRHQPQHF.

This clonotype came up a few times. The chain uses TRBV6-1 and TRBJ1-5; no clear D. The V end was cut by 1 base, the J end by 0 bases, with 16 bases between. Germline V gene data show CDR1 as MNHNS and CDR2 as SASEGT. This CDR3 comprises 18 residues. This CDR3 is CASSEGHLRAYSNQPQHF. The CDR3 nucleotides are TGTGCCAGCAGTGAAGGACATTTGCGGGCCTATAGCAATCAGCCCCAGCATTTT.

This clonotype was observed a few times. The chain is built from TRBV5-1 and TRBJ1-4; D remains unclear. This CDR3 contains 15 residues. Germline V gene data show CDR1 as SGHRS and CDR2 as YFSETQ. Trimming stripped 0 bases from V and 0 bases from J, with 6 bases between. This chain's CDR3 is CASSLEQPTNEKLFF. CDR3 sequence (DNA): TGCGCCAGCAGCTTGGAACAGCCAACTAATGAAAAACTGTTTTTT.

Ten or more counts support this clonotype. The chain links TRBV20-1 to TRBJ1-2, with D unclear. The V end was cut by 4 bases, the J end by 0 bases, with 18 bases between. The CDR3 has 16 residues. CDR1 is DFQATT, CDR2 SNEGSKA, per germline (reference sequence). Here the CDR3 DNA reads TGCAGTGCTAACCAGAGGGCCGGCCGAGCTAACTATGGCTACACCTTC. This gives the protein CSANQRAGRANYGYTF.

This clonotype was counted between two and nine times. This rearrangement joins TRBV7-9 to TRBJ2-5; D call uncertain. The CDR3 totals 16 residues. The germline V gene encodes CDR1 SEHNR and CDR2 FQNEAQ (reference sequence). Trimming took 5 bases from V and 4 from J, leaving 20 bases between them. Here the CDR3 reads CASSRPPPIGGETQYF. DNA for the CDR3: TGTGCCAGCAGCCGCCCCCCCCCAATTGGTGGAGAGACCCAGTACTTC.

This clonotype has just a few counts. The chain couples TRBV7-8 to TRBJ2-7; D not certain. This CDR3 region has 14 residues. Germline V CDR1 and CDR2: SGHVS, FQNEAQ. The V end was cut by 3 bases, the J end by 5 bases, with 14 bases between. CDR3 nucleotides: TGTGCCAGCAGCTTGTCCACCGTAGTCCACGAGCAGTACTTC. Encoded protein: CASSLSTVVHEQYF.

This clonotype was recorded many times. V gene TRBV5-5 combines with J gene TRBJ1-5, with a possible D match to TRBD1 (5 bases). V was trimmed by 2 bases and J by 2 bases, leaving 8 bases between them. The germline CDR1 and CDR2 sequences are SGHKS and YYEKEE (reference sequence). This CDR3 comprises 14 residues. CDR3 amino acids: CASSFRVGNQPQHF. DNA for the CDR3: TGTGCCAGCAGCTTCAGGGTGGGCAATCAGCCCCAGCATTTT.

The rearrangement links TRBV20-1 to TRBJ1-1; D is perhaps TRBD1 (6 bases). This CDR3 comprises 15 residues. Deletions cut 0 bases from V and 0 bases from J, with 11 bases between. Per germline, CDR1 DFQATT and CDR2 SNEGSKA (reference sequence). This chain's CDR3 is CSAREARGMNTEAFF. The CDR3 nucleotides are TGCAGTGCTAGAGAGGCAAGGGGGATGAACACTGAAGCTTTCTTT.

The rearrangement uses TRBV7-9 and TRBJ2-2; D unclear. Germline assignment: CDR1 SEHNR and CDR2 FQNEAQ (reference sequence). The CDR3 runs to 15 residues. Trimming left V 4 bases short and J 8 bases short, with 17 bases between. The CDR3 DNA sequence: TGTGCCAGCAGCTCCCCGGATGGCTTGGATGGGGAGCTGTTTTTT. Translating it yields CASSSPDGLDGELFF.

This clonotype has at least ten counts. The rearrangement joins TRBV20-1 to TRBJ2-7; D not resolved. The CDR3 runs 12 residues. The germline gives CDR1 DFQATT, CDR2 SNEGSKA (reference sequence). Trimming pared 3 bases from V and 0 bases from J, leaving 6 bases between. The CDR3 here is CSASGNSYEQYV. DNA for the CDR3: TGCAGTGCTAGCGGCAACTCCTACGAGCAGTACGTC.

The rearrangement links TRBV12-3 or TRBV12-4 to TRBJ2-7; tentative D call: TRBD2 (6 bases). This CDR3 comprises 15 residues. V was pared by 6 bases and J by 0 bases, with 15 bases between. CDR3: CASREGGQPSYEQYF. DNA of the CDR3: TGTGCCAGCAGGGAGGGAGGCCAGCCCTCCTACGAGCAGTACTTC.

This clonotype was counted ten times or more. The chain has TRBV5-1 and TRBJ2-7, with 8 nucleotides matching TRBD1. CDR1 is SGHRS, CDR2 YFSETQ, per germline. CDR3 size: 13 residues. V lost 9 bases, J lost 1 base, and 6 bases stayed unmatched. The CDR3 region is CATSTGDSYEQYF. CDR3 nucleotides: TGCGCCACCTCGACAGGGGATTCCTACGAGCAGTACTTC.

Many counts were recorded for this clonotype. The chain carries TRBV29-1 and TRBJ1-1; D is unclear. Trimming removed 5 bases from V and 2 bases from J, with 9 bases in between. The CDR3 runs to 12 residues. The germline CDR1 and CDR2 sequences are SQVTM and ANQGSEA. Here the CDR3 DNA reads TGCAGCGTTTGGAGTGACAACACTGAAGCTTTCTTT. It is translated as CSVWSDNTEAFF.

This clonotype was seen a handful of times. The rearrangement links TRBV20-1 to TRBJ1-5, with 9 positions matching TRBD1. The junction had 13 bases not matched to a gene; V was cut back by 3 bases and J by 4 bases. This CDR3 contains 17 residues. Germline values: CDR1 DFQATT, CDR2 SNEGSKA (reference sequence). CDR3 in amino acids: CSASKRGGQGRNQPQHF. The CDR3 region has the DNA TGCAGTGCTAGCAAAAGAGGGGGACAGGGAAGGAATCAGCCCCAGCATTTT.